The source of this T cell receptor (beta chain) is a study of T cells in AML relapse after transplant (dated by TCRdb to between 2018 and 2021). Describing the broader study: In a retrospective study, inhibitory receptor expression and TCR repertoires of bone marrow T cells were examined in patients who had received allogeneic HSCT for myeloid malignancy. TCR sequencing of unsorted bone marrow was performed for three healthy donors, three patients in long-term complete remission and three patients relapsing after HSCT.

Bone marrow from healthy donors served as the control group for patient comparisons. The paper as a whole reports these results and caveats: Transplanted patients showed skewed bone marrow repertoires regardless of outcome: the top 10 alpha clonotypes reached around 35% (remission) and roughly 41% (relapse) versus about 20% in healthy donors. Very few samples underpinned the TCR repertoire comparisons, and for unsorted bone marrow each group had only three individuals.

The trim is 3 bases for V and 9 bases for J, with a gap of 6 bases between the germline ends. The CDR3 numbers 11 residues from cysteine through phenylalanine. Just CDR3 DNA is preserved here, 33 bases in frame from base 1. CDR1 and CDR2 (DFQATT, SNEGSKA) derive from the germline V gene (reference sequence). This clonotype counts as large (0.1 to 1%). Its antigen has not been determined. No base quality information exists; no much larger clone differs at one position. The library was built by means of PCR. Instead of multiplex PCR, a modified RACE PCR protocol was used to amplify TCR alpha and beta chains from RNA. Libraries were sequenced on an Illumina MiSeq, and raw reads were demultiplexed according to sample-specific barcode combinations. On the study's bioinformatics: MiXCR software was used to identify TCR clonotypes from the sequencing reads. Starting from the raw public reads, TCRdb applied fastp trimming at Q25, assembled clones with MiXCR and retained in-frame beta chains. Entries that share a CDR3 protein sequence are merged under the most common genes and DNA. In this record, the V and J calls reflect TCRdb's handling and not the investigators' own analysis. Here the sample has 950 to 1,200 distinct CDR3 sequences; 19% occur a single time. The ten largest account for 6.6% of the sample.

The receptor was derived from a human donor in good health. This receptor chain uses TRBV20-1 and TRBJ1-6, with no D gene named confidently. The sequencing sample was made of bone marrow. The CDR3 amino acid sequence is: CSASGVSPLHF. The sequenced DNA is TGCAGTGCTAGCGGCGTTTCACCCCTCCACTTT.